One T cell receptor (beta chain) is described in this entry. The antigen is not known. These data originate in a study of T cells in Graves' hyperthyroidism and ophthalmopathy. General study results and limits: Ophthalmopathy was identified by the model a median roughly 6.5 months ahead of onset.

Diagnosis relied on clinical symptoms, serum thyroxine and TRAb, thyroid ultrasound and orbital computed tomography. RNA transcripts were the template for amplifying TCR beta CDR3 regions. A first-round RT-PCR of the TCR CDR3 used the HTBI primer set. TCRdb re-called the multiplex PCR reads through MiXCR, storing one row per CDR3 protein. The repertoire holds about 570,000 distinct CDR3 sequences, with around 45% as singletons. The TCR originated in an adult woman with Graves' disease, either hyperthyroidism or ophthalmopathy (not recorded which). The sample was peripheral blood or thyroid tissue (not recorded which).

This CDR3 is CASSRTGGEEAFF. DNA for the CDR3: TGTGCCAGCAGTCGGACAGGGGGCGAAGAAGCTTTCTTT. The chain links TRBV7-6 to TRBJ1-1, with TRBD1 identical over 11 bases. This CDR3 is 13 amino acids long. Germline V CDR1 and CDR2: SGHVS, FNYEAQ. The junction had 5 bases not matched to a gene; V was cut back by 6 bases and J by 8 bases.